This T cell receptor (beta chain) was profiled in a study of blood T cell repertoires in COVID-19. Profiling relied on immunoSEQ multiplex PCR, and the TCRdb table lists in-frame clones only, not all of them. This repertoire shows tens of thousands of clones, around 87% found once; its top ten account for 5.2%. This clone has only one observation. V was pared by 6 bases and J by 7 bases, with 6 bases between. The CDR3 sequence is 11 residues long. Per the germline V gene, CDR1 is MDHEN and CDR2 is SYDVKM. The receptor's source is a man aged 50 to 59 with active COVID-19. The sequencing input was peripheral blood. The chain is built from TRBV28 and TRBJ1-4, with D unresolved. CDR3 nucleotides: TGTGCCAGCAGAGGAGGTGAAAAACTGTTTTTT. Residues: CASRGGEKLFF.